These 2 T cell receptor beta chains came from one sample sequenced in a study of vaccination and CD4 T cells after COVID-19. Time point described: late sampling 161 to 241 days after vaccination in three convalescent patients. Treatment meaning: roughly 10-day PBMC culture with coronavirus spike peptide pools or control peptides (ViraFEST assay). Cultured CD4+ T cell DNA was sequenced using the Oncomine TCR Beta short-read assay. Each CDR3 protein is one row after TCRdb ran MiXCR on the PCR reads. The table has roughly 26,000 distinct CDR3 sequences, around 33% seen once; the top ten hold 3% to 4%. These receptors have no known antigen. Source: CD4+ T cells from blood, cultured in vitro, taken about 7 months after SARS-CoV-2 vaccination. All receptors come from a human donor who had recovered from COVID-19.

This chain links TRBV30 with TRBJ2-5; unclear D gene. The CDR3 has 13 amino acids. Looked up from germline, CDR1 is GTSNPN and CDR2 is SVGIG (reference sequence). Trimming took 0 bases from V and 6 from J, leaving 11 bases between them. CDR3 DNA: TGTGCCTGGAGTGTGTCATTTCAAAAGACCCAGTACTTC. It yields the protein CAWSVSFQKTQYF.

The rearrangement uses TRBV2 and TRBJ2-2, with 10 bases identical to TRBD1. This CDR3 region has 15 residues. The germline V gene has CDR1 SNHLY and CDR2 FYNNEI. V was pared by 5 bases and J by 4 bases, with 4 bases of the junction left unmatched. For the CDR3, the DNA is TGTGCCAGCAGTCGACAGGGGGCGGGCACCGGGGAGCTGTTTTTT. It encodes CASSRQGAGTGELFF. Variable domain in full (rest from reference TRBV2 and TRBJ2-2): EPEVTQTPSHQVTQMGQEVILRCVPISNHLYFYWYRQILGQKVEFLVSFYNNEISEKSEIFDDQFSVERPDGSNFTLKIRSTKLEDSAMYFCASSRQGAGTGELFFGEGSRLTVL.